This passage covers 22 T cell receptor beta chains from one sample sequenced in a study of T-cell memory formation after mild COVID-19 (dated by TCRdb to 2020 to 2023). Library preparation used 5' RACE. Sequencing took place on an Illumina NovaSeq 6000. The public reads were reprocessed in TCRdb via fastp at Q25 and MiXCR, keeping in-frame beta chains. Every CDR3 protein is listed once, alongside the most common genes and DNA of its rows. The sample data list 340,000 or so distinct CDR3 sequences, and 13% of these were observed just once. The top ten clonotypes cover over 20% of the sample. The sample was PBMCs or a T cell subset sorted from them (not recorded which). The receptors derive from a man between 18 and 35 years old who had mild COVID-19 (a few samples of this study predate the infection). The sample titles of this study are shuffled in the database, so cell type and time point are left out; the donor was told from shared clones.

V gene TRBV20-1 combines with J gene TRBJ2-3, with 8 bases that match TRBD1. The CDR3 length is 13 residues. V was clipped by 6 bases and J by 4 bases; unmatched bases: 6. Germline loops: CDR1 DFQATT, CDR2 SNEGSKA (reference sequence). CDR3 in amino acids: CSASDRGADTQYF. The CDR3 region has the DNA TGCAGTGCCAGCGACAGGGGCGCAGATACGCAGTATTTT.

This clonotype was seen only a few times. The chain recombines TRBV6-5 with TRBJ1-2; D is possibly TRBD1 (5 bases). Germline CDR1 is MNHEY and CDR2 is SVGAGI. Trimming took off 5 bases at V and 5 bases at J, with 18 bases between the two ends. The CDR3 is made up of 15 amino acids. The CDR3 sequence: CASSTTTGASYGYTF. CDR3 nucleotides: TGTGCCAGCAGTACAACGACCGGGGCCTCTTATGGCTACACCTTC.

The rearrangement uses TRBV30 and TRBJ2-3; the D call may be TRBD1 or TRBD2 (5 bases each). CDR3 length equals 14 residues. V was pared by 8 bases and J by 4 bases, with 19 bases between. Germline V gives CDR1 GTSNPN, CDR2 SVGIG (reference sequence). The CDR3 sequence is CAGDREGYADTQYF. The CDR3 DNA reads TGTGCCGGAGACCGAGAGGGGTATGCAGATACGCAGTATTTT.

V usage is TRBV7-2 and J usage is TRBJ1-5; no firm D call. Germline assignment: CDR1 SGHTA and CDR2 FQGNSA. Trimming left V 2 bases short and J 5 bases short, with 7 bases between. CDR3 length: 13 amino acids. CDR3 coding DNA: TGTGCCAGCAGCTTACAGGACTATCAGCCCCAGCATTTT. It encodes CASSLQDYQPQHF. Using reference TRBV7-2 and TRBJ1-5 for the parts outside the CDR3, the full variable domain is GAGVSQSPSNKVTEKGKDVELRCDPISGHTALYWYRQSLGQGLEFLIYFQGNSAPDKSGLPSDRFSAERTGGSVSTLTIQRTQQEDSAVYLCASSLQDYQPQHFGDGTRLSIL.

This clonotype was counted only a few times. The CDR3 DNA reads as TGTGCCAGCAGTGAAACAGCTAACTATGGCTACACCTTC. Encoded protein: CASSETANYGYTF. This sequence joins TRBV25-1 and TRBJ1-2, with D unclear. Germline V CDR1 and CDR2: MGHDK, SYGVNS. The CDR3 is 13 residues long. Trimming took 2 bases from V and 0 from J, leaving 4 bases between them.

This clonotype has a count of ten or more. The chain combines TRBV3-1 with TRBJ2-5; possibly TRBD2 for D (6 bases). The CDR3 totals 15 residues. Trimming left V 4 bases short and J 1 base short, with 13 bases between. CDR1 is LGHDT and CDR2 is YNNKEL in the germline V gene (reference sequence). The CDR3 coding sequence is TGTGCCAGCAGCCCAAGCGGAGGGACCCAAGAGACCCAGTACTTC. It specifies CASSPSGGTQETQYF.

This clonotype has at least ten counts. The rearrangement uses TRBV4-3 and TRBJ2-1; tentatively, D is TRBD1 or TRBD2 (5 bases each). Germline V lookup: CDR1 LGHNA, CDR2 YSLEER. V shed 4 bases and J shed 0 bases, with 19 bases lying between them. CDR3 length: 18 amino acids. The CDR3 sequence is CASSPHYIRGSSYNEQFF. CDR3 nucleotide sequence: TGCGCCAGCAGCCCACACTATATTCGGGGCAGCTCCTACAATGAGCAGTTCTTC.

The chain uses TRBV7-2 and TRBJ1-1; possibly TRBD1 for D (6 bases). This CDR3 region has 14 residues. The germline V gene has CDR1 SGHTA and CDR2 FQGNSA. Trimming took 4 bases from V and 5 from J, leaving 14 bases between them. CDR3 nucleotide sequence: TGTGCCAGCAGCTCGGTGGGGGGGGCTACTGAAGCTTTCTTT. Translating it yields CASSSVGGATEAFF.

This clonotype was seen many times. This chain joins TRBV24-1 and TRBJ2-7; unclear D gene. Looked up from germline, CDR1 is KGHDR and CDR2 is SFDVKD. This CDR3 contains 13 residues. Trimming left V 5 bases short and J 1 base short, with 8 bases between. CDR3 nucleotide sequence: TGTGCCACCAGTGGTGAGGAGTCCTACGAGCAGTACGTC. Protein sequence: CATSGEESYEQYV.

This clonotype was found a few times. This rearrangement joins TRBV2 to TRBJ2-5; perhaps TRBD2 as D (7 bases). In germline, CDR1 is SNHLY, CDR2 FYNNEI. Trimming removed 8 bases from V and 5 bases from J, with 15 bases in between. This CDR3 contains 13 residues. The DNA for the CDR3 is TGTGCCAGCGGGGGGGCAGTGCGGGAGACCCAGTACTTC. It specifies CASGGAVRETQYF.

This clonotype was counted many times. The chain recombines TRBV5-5 with TRBJ2-2; a possible D gene is TRBD1 (5 bases). The germline V gene has CDR1 SGHKS and CDR2 YYEKEE (reference sequence). The V end was cut by 0 bases, the J end by 1 base, with 7 bases between. CDR3 length: 15 residues. The CDR3 nucleotides are TGTGCCAGCAGCTTGGTGGGGCTGAACACCGGGGAGCTGTTTTTT. Its protein product is CASSLVGLNTGELFF.

The table lists this clonotype with a few counts. This chain links TRBV3-1 with TRBJ2-1; 7 bases map to TRBD1. CDR1 and CDR2 (germline): LGHDT, YNNKEL (reference sequence). V shed 0 bases, J shed 9 bases, and the junction held 2 bases outside the gene matches. The CDR3 totals 13 residues. The CDR3 nucleotides read TGTGCCAGCAGCCAAGACAGGGGGATTGAGCAGTTCTTC. It is translated as CASSQDRGIEQFF.

This clonotype was observed at least ten times. The chain has TRBV5-1 and TRBJ1-1; D might be TRBD1 (5 bases). The CDR3 spans 15 residues. The V gene lost 3 bases and the J gene lost 6 bases, with 18 bases spanning the gap. Germline CDR1 is SGHRS and CDR2 is YFSETQ. The CDR3 reads CASSSDPGLPPEAFF. CDR3 bases: TGCGCCAGCAGCTCGGACCCGGGACTCCCGCCTGAAGCTTTCTTT.

V is TRBV7-2 and J is TRBJ2-7; 8 bases agree with TRBD1. CDR1 and CDR2 from the germline V gene are SGHTA and FQGNSA. The CDR3 is 15 residues long. J lost 3 bases, V lost 5 bases, and 9 bases had no gene match. The CDR3 coding sequence is TGTGCCAGCAGCCCGACGTCAGGGGGCTTCTACGAGCAGTACGTC. Translation: CASSPTSGGFYEQYV.

The CDR3 reads CASSSDRVHEQYV. The CDR3 bases are TGTGCCAGCAGCTCGGACAGGGTCCACGAGCAGTACGTC. The chain links TRBV7-9 to TRBJ2-7, with 8 bases matching TRBD1. CDR3 length: 13 amino acids. The V segment lost 4 bases and the J segment 5 bases; nucleotides outside the gene matches: 4. Germline-derived CDR1 and CDR2 are SEHNR and FQNEAQ (reference sequence).

V is TRBV15 and J is TRBJ1-2, with D hard to call. Germline V gives CDR1 LNHNV, CDR2 YYDKDF (reference sequence). This CDR3 has 13 residues. The V and J ends lost 5 bases and 4 bases respectively, with 11 bases between them. CDR3 DNA sequence: TGTGCCACCAGCGAACCCGACACCTATGGCTACACCTTC. Translated: CATSEPDTYGYTF.

This clonotype was counted a few times. The rearrangement joins TRBV11-2 to TRBJ1-2, with D tentatively TRBD1 (5 bases). This CDR3 has 16 amino acids. Between the trimmed V and J ends, which lost 4 bases and 4 bases, there was a span of 19 bases. Germline V gives CDR1 SGHAT, CDR2 FQNNGV. DNA of the CDR3: TGTGCCAGCAGCTCCCTGGGCGACAGACCCCTCTATGGCTACACCTTC. Its translation: CASSSLGDRPLYGYTF.

This clonotype occurred a few times. The chain employs TRBV25-1 and TRBJ2-1; 7 nucleotides align to TRBD1. Germline values: CDR1 MGHDK, CDR2 SYGVNS. This CDR3 has 15 residues. Trimming at V came to 4 bases and at J to 7 bases, leaving 10 bases not matched to a gene. CDR3 DNA: TGTGCCAGCAGTGGGAGACAGGGAAAGAGGAATGAGCAGTTCTTC. This encodes CASSGRQGKRNEQFF.

This clonotype has a handful of counts. V and J are TRBV6-5 and TRBJ1-1; tentative D call: TRBD1 (6 bases). The CDR3 spans 14 residues. Per germline, CDR1 MNHEY and CDR2 SVGAGI. V lost 8 bases, J lost 11 bases, and 24 bases lay in between. CDR3 in DNA: TGTGCCAGCCTTCCAGACGGACAGACTCAGAGGGCTTTCTTT. It codes for CASLPDGQTQRAFF.

For this clonotype: A much more abundant neighbour one base away suggests this may be a read error. The rearrangement uses TRBV7-2 and TRBJ2-5; no clear D. The CDR3 covers 12 residues. Trimming removed 5 bases at V and 1 base at J, with 5 bases between. Germline loops: CDR1 SGHTA, CDR2 FQGNSA. The CDR3 DNA reads TGTGCCAGCAGCGCCCTCCAAGAGACCCAGTACTTC. Its protein is CASSALQETQYF.

The chain links TRBV10-3 to TRBJ1-5, with TRBD1 identical over 9 bases. The CDR3 covers 16 residues. V lost 6 bases, J lost 1 base, and 7 bases stayed unmatched. Germline values: CDR1 ENHRY, CDR2 SYGVKD. The CDR3 region is CAISSGQGVSNQPQHF. In DNA form, the CDR3 reads TGTGCCATCAGCTCGGGACAGGGTGTAAGCAATCAGCCCCAGCATTTT.

The chain combines TRBV4-1 with TRBJ2-2; D call uncertain. The CDR3 runs to 13 residues. Trimming took 4 bases from V and 6 from J, leaving 9 bases between them. Germline-derived CDR1 and CDR2 are MGHRA and YSYEKL. CDR3 in amino acids: CASSPSRAGELFF. CDR3 DNA: TGCGCCAGCAGCCCCAGTCGGGCCGGGGAGCTGTTTTTT.